This T cell receptor beta chain was captured by sequencing in a study of esophageal squamous cell carcinoma under preoperative chemotherapy. Study details: Samples included peripheral blood T cells as well as tumor-infiltrating lymphocytes.

Notes on the study in general: Post-treatment tumor-infiltrating lymphocytes appeared partly derived from peripheral T cells migrating into the tumor. After chemotherapy, TCR diversity rose significantly in peripheral T cells but not in tumor-infiltrating lymphocytes.

TCRdb itself ran the PCR reads through MiXCR, one entry per CDR3 protein. The repertoire holds fewer than 8,000 distinct CDR3 sequences, with less than 35% as singletons. This clonotype is labeled medium-sized. What it recognizes is unknown. This CDR3 has 15 residues. Trimming removed 1 base from V and 3 bases from J, with 13 bases in between. CDR1 is SEHNR, CDR2 FQNEAQ, per germline (reference sequence). Regarding time point: before preoperative PTX-NDP chemotherapy. Patients received paclitaxel-nedaplatin as preoperative chemotherapy before surgery. The sample was acquired from a patient given preoperative chemotherapy. The origin of this receptor is a human donor with esophageal squamous cell carcinoma. The donor label of this sample is uncertain. The V and J genes are TRBV7-9 and TRBJ2-7; D perhaps matches TRBD2 (6 bases). The chain's CDR3 is CASSLVGTPDYEQYF. CDR3 in DNA: TGTGCCAGCAGCTTAGTCGGGACTCCCGACTACGAGCAGTACTTC.